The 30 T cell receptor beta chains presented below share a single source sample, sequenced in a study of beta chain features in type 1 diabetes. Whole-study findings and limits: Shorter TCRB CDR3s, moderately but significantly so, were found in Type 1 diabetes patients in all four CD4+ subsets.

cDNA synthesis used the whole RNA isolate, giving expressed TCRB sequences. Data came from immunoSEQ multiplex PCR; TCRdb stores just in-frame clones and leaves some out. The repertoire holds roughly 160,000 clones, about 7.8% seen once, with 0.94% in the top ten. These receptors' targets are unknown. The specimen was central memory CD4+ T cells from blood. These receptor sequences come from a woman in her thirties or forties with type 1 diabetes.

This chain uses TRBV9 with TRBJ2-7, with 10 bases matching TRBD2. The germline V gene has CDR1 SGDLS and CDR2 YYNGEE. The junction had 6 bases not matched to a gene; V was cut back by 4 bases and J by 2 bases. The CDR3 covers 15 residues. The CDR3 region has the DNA TGTGCCAGCAGCAACCCTAGCGGGGGCACCTACGAGCAGTACTTC. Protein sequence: CASSNPSGGTYEQYF.

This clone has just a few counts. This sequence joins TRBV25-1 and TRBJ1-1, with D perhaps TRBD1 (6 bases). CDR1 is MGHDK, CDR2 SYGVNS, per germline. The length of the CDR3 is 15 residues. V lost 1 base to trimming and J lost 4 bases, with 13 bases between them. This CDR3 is CASSEWQGRGTEAFF. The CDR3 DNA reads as TGTGCCAGCAGTGAATGGCAGGGGAGGGGCACTGAAGCTTTCTTT.

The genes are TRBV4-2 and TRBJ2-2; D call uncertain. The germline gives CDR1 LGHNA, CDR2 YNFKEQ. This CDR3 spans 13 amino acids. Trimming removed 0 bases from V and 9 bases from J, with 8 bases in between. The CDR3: CASSQDEARELFF. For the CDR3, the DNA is TGTGCCAGCAGCCAAGACGAGGCAAGGGAGCTGTTTTTT.

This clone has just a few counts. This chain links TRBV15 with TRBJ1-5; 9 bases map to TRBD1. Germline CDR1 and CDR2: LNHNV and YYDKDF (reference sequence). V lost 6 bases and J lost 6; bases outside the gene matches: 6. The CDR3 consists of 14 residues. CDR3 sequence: CATRYPGQGQPQHF. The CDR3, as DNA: TGTGCCACCAGGTATCCGGGACAGGGTCAGCCCCAGCATTTT.

CDR3 sequence reads: CASSQIRRTSGGSTDTQYF. CDR3 DNA: TGTGCCAGCAGCCAGATCCGACGGACTAGCGGGGGGAGCACAGATACGCAGTATTTT. The rearrangement links TRBV7-2 to TRBJ2-3; the match to TRBD2 covers 14 bases. V lost 5 bases to trimming and J lost 0 bases; unmatched junction nucleotides: 10. The CDR3 is 19 amino acids. The germline V gene encodes CDR1 SGHTA and CDR2 FQGNSA.

Here the CDR3 reads CASSSSGETQYF. In DNA, the CDR3 is TGTGCCAGTAGCTCGTCGGGAGAGACCCAGTACTTC. The rearrangement uses TRBV19 and TRBJ2-5; D is unclear. The CDR3 totals 12 residues. Germline values: CDR1 LNHDA, CDR2 SQIVND (reference sequence). Trimming removed 6 bases from V and 4 bases from J, with 9 bases in between.

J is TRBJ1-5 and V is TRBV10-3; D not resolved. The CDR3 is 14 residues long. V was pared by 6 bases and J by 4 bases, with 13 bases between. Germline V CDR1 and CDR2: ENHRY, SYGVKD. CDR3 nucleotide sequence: TGTGCCATCAGAGCGGGCGCTTTAAATCAGCCCCAGCATTTT. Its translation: CAIRAGALNQPQHF.

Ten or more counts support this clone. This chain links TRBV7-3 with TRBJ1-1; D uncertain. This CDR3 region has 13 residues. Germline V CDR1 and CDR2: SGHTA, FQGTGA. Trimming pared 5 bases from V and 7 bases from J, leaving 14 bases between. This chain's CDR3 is CASSMSSGGEAFF. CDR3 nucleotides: TGTGCCAGCAGCATGAGTTCCGGCGGTGAAGCTTTCTTT.

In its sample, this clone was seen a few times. The chain's CDR3 is CASSSLDRGLSYNSPLHF. The CDR3 nucleotides are TGTGCCAGCAGTTCCCTCGACAGGGGCCTCTCCTATAATTCACCCCTCCACTTT. J is TRBJ1-6 and V is TRBV28; 8 positions match TRBD1. The CDR3 is 18 amino acids. Looked up from germline, CDR1 is MDHEN and CDR2 is SYDVKM. V lost 4 bases, J lost 0 bases, and 8 bases stayed unmatched.

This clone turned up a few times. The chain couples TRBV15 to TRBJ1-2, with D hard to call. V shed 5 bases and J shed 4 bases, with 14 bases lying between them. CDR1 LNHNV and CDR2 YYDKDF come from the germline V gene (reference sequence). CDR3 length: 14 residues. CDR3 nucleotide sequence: TGTGCCACCAGCGATCCCGGGAGGAGCTATGGCTACACCTTC. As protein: CATSDPGRSYGYTF.

The CDR3: CASSFPGQGTEQYF. In DNA form, the CDR3 reads TGTGCCAGCAGCTTTCCGGGACAGGGCACCGAGCAGTACTTC. The V call is TRBV7-2, the J call TRBJ2-7, with 9 positions matching TRBD1. The V gene's germline CDR1 is SGHTA and CDR2 FQGNSA. This CDR3 spans 14 amino acids. Germline trimming cut 3 bases from V and 6 bases from J; bases unmatched to any gene: 6.

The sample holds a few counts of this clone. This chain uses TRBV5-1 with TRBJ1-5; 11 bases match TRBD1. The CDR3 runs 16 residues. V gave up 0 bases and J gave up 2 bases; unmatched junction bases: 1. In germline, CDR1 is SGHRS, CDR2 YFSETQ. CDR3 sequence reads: CASSLGTGGGNQPQHF. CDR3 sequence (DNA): TGCGCCAGCAGCTTGGGGACAGGGGGCGGCAATCAGCCCCAGCATTTT.

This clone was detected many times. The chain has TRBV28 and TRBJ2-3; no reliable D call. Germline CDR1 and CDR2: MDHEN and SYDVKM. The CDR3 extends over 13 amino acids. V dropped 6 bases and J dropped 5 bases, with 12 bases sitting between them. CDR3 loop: CASRRTAEDTQYF. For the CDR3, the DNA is TGTGCCAGCAGACGAACCGCAGAAGATACGCAGTATTTT.

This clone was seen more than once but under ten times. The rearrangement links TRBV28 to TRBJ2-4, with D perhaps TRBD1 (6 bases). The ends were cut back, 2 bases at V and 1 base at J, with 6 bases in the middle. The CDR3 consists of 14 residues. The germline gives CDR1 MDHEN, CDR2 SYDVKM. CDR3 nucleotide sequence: TGTGCCAGCAGTTTACAGGGGGCCAAAAACATTCAGTACTTC. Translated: CASSLQGAKNIQYF.

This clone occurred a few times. The CDR3 DNA is TGTGCCAGCAGGCGGACAGGGGGCGTGACTTCACCCCTCCACTTT. It encodes CASRRTGGVTSPLHF. V and J are TRBV28 and TRBJ1-6; 11 bases are shared with TRBD1. Germline values: CDR1 MDHEN, CDR2 SYDVKM. V lost 6 bases to trimming and J lost 9 bases; unmatched junction nucleotides: 7. The CDR3 totals 15 residues.

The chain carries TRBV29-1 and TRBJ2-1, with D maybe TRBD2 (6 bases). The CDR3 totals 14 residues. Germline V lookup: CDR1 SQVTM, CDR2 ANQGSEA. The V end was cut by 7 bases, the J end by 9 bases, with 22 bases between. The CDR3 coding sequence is TGCAGCGCCCGACGGGGGATGTTAAGCGGTGAGCAGTTCTTC. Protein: CSARRGMLSGEQFF.

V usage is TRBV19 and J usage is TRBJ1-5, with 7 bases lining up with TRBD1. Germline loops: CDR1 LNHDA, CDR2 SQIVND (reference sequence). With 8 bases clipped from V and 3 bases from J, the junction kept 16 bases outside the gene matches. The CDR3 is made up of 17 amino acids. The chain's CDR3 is CASRATTPTGDNQPQHF. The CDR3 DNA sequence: TGTGCCAGTCGAGCGACAACCCCAACAGGGGACAATCAGCCCCAGCATTTT.

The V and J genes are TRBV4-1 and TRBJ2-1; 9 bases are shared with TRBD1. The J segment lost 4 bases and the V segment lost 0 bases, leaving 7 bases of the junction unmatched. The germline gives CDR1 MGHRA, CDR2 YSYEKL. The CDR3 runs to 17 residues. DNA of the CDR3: TGCGCCAGCAGCCAAGAAAGTCCGGGACAGGGATACAATGAGCAGTTCTTC. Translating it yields CASSQESPGQGYNEQFF.

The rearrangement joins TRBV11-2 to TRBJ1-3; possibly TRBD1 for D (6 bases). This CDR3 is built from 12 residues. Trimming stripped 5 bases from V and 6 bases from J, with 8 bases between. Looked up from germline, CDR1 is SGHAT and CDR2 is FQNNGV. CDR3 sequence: CASSAGENTIYF. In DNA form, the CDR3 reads TGTGCCAGCAGCGCAGGGGAAAACACCATATATTTT. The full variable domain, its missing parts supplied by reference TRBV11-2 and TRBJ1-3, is EAGVAQSPRYKIIEKRQSVAFWCNPISGHATLYWYQQILGQGPKLLIQFQNNGVVDDSQLPKDRFSAERLKGVDSTLKIQPAKLEDSAVYLCASSAGENTIYFGEGSWLTVV.

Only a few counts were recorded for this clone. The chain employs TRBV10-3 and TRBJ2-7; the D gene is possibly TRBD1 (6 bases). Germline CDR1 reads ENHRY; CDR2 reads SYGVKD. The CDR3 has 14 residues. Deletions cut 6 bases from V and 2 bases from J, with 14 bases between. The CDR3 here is CAIRVTGTTYEQYF. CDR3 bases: TGTGCCATCAGGGTGACAGGAACAACCTACGAGCAGTACTTC.

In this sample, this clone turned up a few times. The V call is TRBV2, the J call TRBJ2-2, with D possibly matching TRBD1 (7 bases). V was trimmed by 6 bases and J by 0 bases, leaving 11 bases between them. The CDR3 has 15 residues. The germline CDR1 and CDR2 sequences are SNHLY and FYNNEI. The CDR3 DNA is TGTGCCAGCAGCGCGGGACAGACGAACACCGGGGAGCTGTTTTTT. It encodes CASSAGQTNTGELFF.

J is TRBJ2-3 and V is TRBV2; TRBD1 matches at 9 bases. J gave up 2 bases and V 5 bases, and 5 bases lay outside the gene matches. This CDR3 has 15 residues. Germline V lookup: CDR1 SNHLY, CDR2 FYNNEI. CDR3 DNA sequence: TGTGCCAGCAGTTCCGGGACAGGGAACACAGATACGCAGTATTTT. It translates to CASSSGTGNTDTQYF.

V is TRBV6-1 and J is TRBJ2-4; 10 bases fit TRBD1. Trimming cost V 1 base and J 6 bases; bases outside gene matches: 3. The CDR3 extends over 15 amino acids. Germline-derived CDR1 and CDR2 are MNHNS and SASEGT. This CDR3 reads CASSEGGQGGNIQYF. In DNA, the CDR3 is TGTGCCAGCAGTGAAGGTGGACAGGGGGGAAACATTCAGTACTTC.

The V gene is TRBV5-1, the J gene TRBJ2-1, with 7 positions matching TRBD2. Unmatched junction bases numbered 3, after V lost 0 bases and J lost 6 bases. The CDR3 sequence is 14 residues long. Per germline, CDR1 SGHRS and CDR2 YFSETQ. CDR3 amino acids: CASSLGPSGNEQFF. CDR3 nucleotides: TGCGCCAGCAGCTTGGGTCCTAGCGGCAATGAGCAGTTCTTC.

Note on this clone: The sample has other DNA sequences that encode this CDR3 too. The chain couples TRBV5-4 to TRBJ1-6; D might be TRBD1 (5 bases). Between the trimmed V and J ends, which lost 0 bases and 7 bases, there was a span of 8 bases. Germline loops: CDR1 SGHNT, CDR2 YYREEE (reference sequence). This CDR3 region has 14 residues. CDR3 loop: CASSLDRSNSPLHF. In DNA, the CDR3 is TGTGCCAGCAGCTTGGACAGGAGCAATTCACCCCTCCACTTT.

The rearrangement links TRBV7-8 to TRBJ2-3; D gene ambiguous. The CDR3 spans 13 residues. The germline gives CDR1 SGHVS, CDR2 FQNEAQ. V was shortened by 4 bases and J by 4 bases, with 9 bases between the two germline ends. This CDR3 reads CASSSTGPDTQYF. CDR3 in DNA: TGTGCCAGCAGCTCTACGGGTCCAGATACGCAGTATTTT.

CDR3 sequence reads: CASSLDITQGSPLHF. The CDR3 nucleotides are TGTGCCAGCAGTCTGGACATCACTCAGGGTTCACCCCTCCACTTT. This chain links TRBV6-1 with TRBJ1-6; the D gene is possibly TRBD1 (5 bases). In germline, CDR1 is MNHNS, CDR2 SASEGT. This CDR3 has 15 residues. Trimming removed 5 bases at V and 9 bases at J, with 17 bases between.

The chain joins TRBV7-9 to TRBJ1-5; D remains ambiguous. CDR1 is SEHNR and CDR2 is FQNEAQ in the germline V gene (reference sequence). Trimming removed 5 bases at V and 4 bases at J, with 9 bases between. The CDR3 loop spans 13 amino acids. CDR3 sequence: CASSQEVNQPQHF. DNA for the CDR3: TGTGCCAGCAGCCAAGAGGTAAATCAGCCCCAGCATTTT.

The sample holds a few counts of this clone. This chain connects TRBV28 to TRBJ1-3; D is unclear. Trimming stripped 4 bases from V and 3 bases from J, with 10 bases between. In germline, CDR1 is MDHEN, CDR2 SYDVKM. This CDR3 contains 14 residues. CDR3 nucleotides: TGTGCCAGCAGTTACGGGTCGGGTGGAAACACCATATATTTT. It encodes CASSYGSGGNTIYF.

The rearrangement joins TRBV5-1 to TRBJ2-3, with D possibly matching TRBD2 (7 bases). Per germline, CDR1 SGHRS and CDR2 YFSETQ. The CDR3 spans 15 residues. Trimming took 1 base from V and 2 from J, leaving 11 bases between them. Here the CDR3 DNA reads TGCGCCAGCAGCTTGACGGGGGGCTTCACAGATACGCAGTATTTT. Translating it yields CASSLTGGFTDTQYF.